This TCR beta chain emerged from a study of cytomegalovirus exposure and HLA in healthy donors (dated by TCRdb to between 2016 and 2019). Concerning the study at large: In an earlier analysis of under 750 of the donors, 276 Gb of sequence data and just under 120 million unique TCR beta sequences from some 170 million T cells were reported. An early release covering roughly 640 HLA-typed donors comprised about 320 gigabases of sequencing data and roughly 85 million unique TCR sequences. Of the 398 genotyped donors, 65% to 90% were placed in the genetic ancestry cluster associated with self-reported Caucasian donors. The study aimed to test whether signatures of past pathogen exposure could be identified by cataloging public T cell receptors. The study profiled the T cell repertoires of 500 to 800 subjects by immunosequencing and related them to cytomegalovirus serostatus. Besides the first cohort of roughly 700 subjects, a separate validation cohort made up of 120 different subjects was used. To predict cytomegalovirus infection status, the study combined high-throughput TCR immunosequencing, statistical association of individual TCRs with disease status, and machine learning. To study patterns of TCR occurrence, a later analysis re-analyzed previously published TCR beta repertoires from several hundred donors and added high-resolution HLA genotyping. Rather than using new phenotypic data, the later analysis identified candidate immune exposures from TCR beta sequences and from how often those sequences occurred across donors. An earlier analysis of approximately 580 of the donors used high-throughput TCR beta sequencing to judge whether each TCR beta V gene segment behaved as functional or pseudogenic. Donor age, sex, ethnicity and CMV serostatus were compiled alongside the repertoire data. A later genetic analysis used genome-wide SNP genotypes for about three fifths of the roughly 700 donors, treating that subset as a discovery cohort. Every repertoire in the discovery cohort had been generated on one and the same sequencing platform. Class I and class II HLA loci were covered by the typing at four-digit resolution. The number of donors typed differed by locus, with about 620-630 for A, B, C, DRB1 and DQB1, 522 for DQA1, 606 for DPA1, and approximately 470 for DPB1. A few DR-DQ haplotypes were treated as single units for association and clustering because of strong linkage in the cohort. Across roughly 420 genotyped donors of the cohort, an average of approximately 200,000 unique TCR beta nucleotide sequences per donor were sequenced, and approximately 19% of those sequences were non-productive.

Results the study describes overall, beyond this receptor: In a later analysis, the rate of TCR association differed among HLA loci, with DRB1 alleles having the most associated TCRs and HLA-C alleles having the fewest. Because counts were too low, seventeen rarely observed V segments, including chromosome 9 orphons, were excluded from the earlier analysis of around 640 of the donors. In a later analysis, HLA-associated TCR beta chains showed more clonal expansion and lower generation probabilities than non-associated chains that were equally common. According to a later analysis, most CMV-associated TCR beta chains appeared to be HLA-restricted, and the HLA associations seemed to be driven largely by CMV exposure. Because the 87-base-pair reads could not distinguish some IMGT-functional V segments, including TRBV6-2 and TRBV6-3, those segments were excluded. Several of the top co-occurrence clusters appeared to be linked to parvovirus B19, influenza, CMV and Epstein-Barr virus, according to a later analysis. An association between a missense DCLRE1C variant and V-gene and J-gene trimming of TCR beta chains was found in a later genetic analysis and replicated in an independent cohort. When HLA alleles, especially DR and DQ, strongly co-occurred, attributing TCR associations to individual alleles was difficult. Specific HLA alleles were associated with over 15,000 TCR beta sequences at a false discovery rate of 0.05 in a later analysis. A further reported finding was that TCR beta sequences accurately predicted the HLA-A and HLA-B alleles for most subjects in the first cohort. The presence/absence analyses assumed that sequencing depth was roughly uniform across donors, and that assumption may not be true. In the study, some 180 TCR beta chains were listed as associated with cytomegalovirus. Immune exposure information for the cohort was limited to CMV serostatus. Broadly in line with IMGT annotations, most TCR beta V segments showed up in productive rearrangements about 87% or about 30% of the time in an earlier analysis of approximately 640 of the donors. In vitro tests confirmed that a few of the cytomegalovirus-associated TCR beta chains recognize cytomegalovirus antigens. Because some donors lacked HLA typing at each locus, the association tests relied only on the typed subset. A cluster of highly shared sequence variants was judged likely to be a technical artifact of the sequencing pipeline. Linkage disequilibrium might explain the correlated functional status among segregating V segments, but an unknown experimental factor could not be excluded. In a later genetic analysis, fewer N-insertions in productive TCRs were reported among donors in an Asian-associated ancestry cluster than the roughly 700-donor mean. Only TCR beta chains were sequenced in this cohort, and the absence of alpha or paired-chain data limited detectable features. In both the original and validation cohorts, the classifier was reported to diagnose cytomegalovirus status with high specificity and sensitivity. While some public TCRs were present in many individuals, most TCR sequences turned up only very rarely across donors. According to the authors, the approach could potentially be generalized to other disease states and immunological phenotypes.

Cut back by 1 base and 3 bases, the V and J ends lie 2 bases apart. The CDR3, cysteine through phenylalanine, is 12 amino acids long. Of all the DNA, just the CDR3 is kept, 36 bases in frame from base 1. The germline V gene provides CDR1 SGHRS and CDR2 YFSETQ. The cohort was made up of approximately 700 healthy bone marrow donors. Cohort members were all nominally healthy when sampled, although unrecorded immune exposures were likely present. The donor was CMV seropositive and was included in the group of approximately 300 seropositive cohort members. Every donor gave a peripheral blood sample, and the peripheral blood mononuclear cells from that sample were used for TCR beta sequencing. The Qiagen DNeasy Blood Extraction Kit was used to extract genomic DNA from the blood cell samples. To prepare the library, the immunoSEQ multiplex PCR assay was applied. A mixture of 60 forward primers for TCR Vbeta segments and 13 reverse primers for TCR Jbeta segments was used in the multiplex PCR. The CDR3 region of rearranged TCR beta genes was amplified from genomic DNA by a multiplex PCR assay. On the Illumina HiSeq System, the amplified TCR beta libraries were sequenced as 87-base-pair reads. The original pipeline was this. Across the 600 to 700 repertoires, a later analysis counted some 81 million unique TCR beta chains, 8.5 million to 12 million of which were shared by at least two donors. To remove PCR and sequencing errors, raw reads were error-corrected and collapsed into unique sequences using a nearest-neighbor algorithm that merged closely related sequences. To assign V, D and J gene segments, CDR3 sequences were aligned to IMGT reference sequences. For a sequence to be retained, a match of at least six nucleotides was required to both a V gene segment and a J gene segment. A rearrangement was called productive if the CDR3 had no stop codons and remained in frame with V and J, and every other rearrangement was called non-productive. Following IMGT convention, CDR3 was defined as the stretch from the second conserved V-encoded cysteine up to the conserved J-encoded phenylalanine. Sequences without an unambiguous match to a single V gene segment were excluded from the earlier analysis of 450 to 750 of the donors. An earlier analysis of approximately 590 of the donors classified V segments as functional when productive rearrangements were above 56.7% and as segregating when the standard deviation between donors was above 5%. To diagnose cytomegalovirus status from the catalog of TCR beta chain sequences, a statistical classification framework was built. A later analysis assigned V and J genes by comparing TCR nucleotide sequences with IMGT/GENE-DB human TR gene sequences. A later analysis assigned CDR3 sequences and most-parsimonious VDJ recombination scenarios with the TCRdist pipeline. In a later analysis, each TCR beta chain was defined by its CDR3 amino acid sequence together with its V-gene family, and reads without a unique V-gene family were excluded. As a way to deal with suspected cross-contamination and a sequencing artifact, a later analysis dropped hundreds of nucleotide sequences that were highly shared and had low generation probability. For each public chain, a later analysis derived a clonal expansion index from normalized ranks of inferred template counts within each repertoire. In a later analysis, generation probabilities were computed using a VDJ recombination model fitted to out-of-frame rearrangements, and the results were checked against IGoR. In a later analysis, TCR-TCR, TCR-HLA and TCR-CMV co-occurrence was scored with hypergeometric tests, and a repertoire-size bias correction was applied to TCR pairs. To estimate false discovery rates, a later analysis permuted the HLA or CMV assignments 20 times. In a later analysis, co-occurring TCRs were grouped with DBSCAN, and TCRdist sequence similarity was added when clustering was performed within HLA-allele-positive subsets. Co-occurrence clustering excluded repertoires with fewer than 30,000 or more than 120,000 public chains, plus five with anomalous nucleotide sharing. TCRdb limited this immuneACCESS table to in-frame rearrangements with V and J called. A share of clones is missing; checked studies link under half to unresolved V genes, and the rest is unexplained. V and J calls and clone size are given by that table; D and trimming were obtained from the DNA. This sample has 190,000 or so clones in its table, and about four fifths of those were observed once. The ten largest clones represent more than 8.5% of the sample.

On this clone itself: No antigen is known for it. One base away there is no much larger clone; base qualities are not given.

This sequence was found in a woman in her forties or fifties in good health and CMV-seropositive. The sequenced sample consisted of PBMCs. The chain joins TRBV5-1 to TRBJ1-3; the D gene cannot be resolved reliably. The CDR3 here reads CASSLLGNTIYF. DNA sequence: TGCGCCAGCAGCTTGCTTGGAAACACCATATATTTT. This CDR3, with the reference TRBV5-1 and TRBJ1-3 proteins standing in past its ends, gives the full variable domain KAGVTQTPRYLIKTRGQQVTLSCSPISGHRSVSWYQQTPGQGLQFLFEYFSETQRNKGNFPGRFSGRQFSNSRSEMNVSTLELGDSALYLCASSLLGNTIYFGEGSWLTVV.